This is a list of T cell receptor beta chains from one sample in a study of shared clonotypes between healthy human individuals. Only in-frame clones appear in the TCRdb table, and some are missing; sequencing was by immunoSEQ multiplex PCR. This sample yields roughly 2.5 million clones, of which 90% to 95% are seen a single time; over 0.12% belongs to the top ten. Sequencing used naive CD4+ T cells sorted from blood. The receptors shown here come from a man between 18 and 35 years old in good health. CDR3s include the opening cysteine and the closing phenylalanine or tryptophan. The order of the fields is CDR3 length, V gene, clone size, D gene, J gene, CDR3 DNA, CDR3 protein. The D gene is left open where the match is weak. Clone size appears in some rows only: once, few, many, or a class for an expanded clone.

12	TRBV4-1	few	NA	TRBJ2-7	TGCGCCAGCAGCCTGCCCTCCTACGAGCAGTACTTC	CASSLPSYEQYF
17	TRBV7-8	NA	NA	TRBJ2-2	TGTGCCAGCAGCACCAACCCCGGGACCCAGCCGTCCGGGGAGCTGTTTTTT	CASSTNPGTQPSGELFF
15	TRBV5-1	once	TRBD1	TRBJ1-1	TGCGCCAGCAGCTTCACAGGGGCCCCAGAGACTGAAGCTTTCTTT	CASSFTGAPETEAFF
15	TRBV5-4	NA	TRBD2	TRBJ2-1	TGTGCCAGCAGCTTGGTGACTAGCGGGACGGGTGAGCAGTTCTTC	CASSLVTSGTGEQFF
14	TRBV30	NA	NA	TRBJ1-1	TGTGCCTGGAGGGCCGGATGGGGGGGGCGCGAAGCTTTCTTT	CAWRAGWGGREAFF
14	TRBV5-1	NA	NA	TRBJ2-3	TGCGCCAGCAGCTTGCGCGGGGATACAGATACGCAGTATTTT	CASSLRGDTDTQYF
14	TRBV15	NA	TRBD1	TRBJ1-5	TGTGCCACCAGCACCGGACAGGGGAACCAGCCCCAGCATTTT	CATSTGQGNQPQHF
17	TRBV27	NA	NA	TRBJ1-5	TGTGCCAGCAGTTACTCAGGGACGATCTATAGCAATCAGCCCCAGCATTTT	CASSYSGTIYSNQPQHF
15	TRBV9	once	NA	TRBJ2-3	TGTGCCAGCAGCGTGGATACGCATGGCCTGGATACGCAGTATTTT	CASSVDTHGLDTQYF
13	TRBV9	NA	NA	TRBJ2-1	TGTGCCAGCAGCGTAGCAAACGTCGGGGAGCAGTTCTTC	CASSVANVGEQFF
13	TRBV6-5	NA	NA	TRBJ2-7	TGTGCCAGCAGTTACTCGACACAGCGCGAGCAGTACTTC	CASSYSTQREQYF
13	TRBV29-1	NA	TRBD1	TRBJ1-2	TGCAGCGTTGCTTGGACAGGGGGCTCTGGCTACACCTTC	CSVAWTGGSGYTF
13	TRBV6-5	NA	NA	TRBJ1-6	TGTGCCAGCAGCCGGGGCCACAATTCACCCCTCCACTTT	CASSRGHNSPLHF
15	TRBV18	NA	NA	TRBJ1-4	TGTGCCAGCTCACTACAACAGGGTGCAGCTGAAAAACTGTTTTTT	CASSLQQGAAEKLFF
18	TRBV5-4	NA	TRBD2	TRBJ2-1	TGTGCCAGCACCAGGGGAGGGTGGCTTAGCGGGGGCACGGATGAGCAGTTCTTC	CASTRGGWLSGGTDEQFF
16	TRBV5-1	NA	NA	TRBJ2-6	TGCGCCAGCAGTATTGACCTGCTGGCTGGGGCCAACGTCCTGACTTTC	CASSIDLLAGANVLTF
14	TRBV27	NA	NA	TRBJ2-3	TGTGCCAGCAGGATAGGGGGACTCACAGATACGCAGTATTTT	CASRIGGLTDTQYF
16	TRBV4-1	NA	TRBD1	TRBJ2-7	TGCGCCAGCAGCCCCTACCCCCGGGACAGAGACTCCGAGCAGTACTTC	CASSPYPRDRDSEQYF
15	TRBV6-5	NA	NA	TRBJ2-7	TGTGCCAGCAGTTTTTCGGACGGGAGCTCCTACGAGCAGTACTTC	CASSFSDGSSYEQYF
15	TRBV5-1	NA	NA	TRBJ2-7	TGCGCCAGCAGCTCCGCCGCAGGAGGGCTGGGCGAGCAGTACTTC	CASSSAAGGLGEQYF
16	TRBV10-1	NA	NA	TRBJ1-4	TGCGCCAGCAGTGACCTACGTATCCGGGAGGGTGAAAAACTGTTTTTT	CASSDLRIREGEKLFF
17	TRBV28	NA	TRBD2	TRBJ2-1	TGTGCCAGCATCAACTGGGGCGGGAGGGACCCCCACAATGAGCAGTTCTTC	CASINWGGRDPHNEQFF
11	TRBV5-4	NA	NA	TRBJ2-7	TGTGCCAGCAGCTTGTCTGTGGAGCAGTACTTC	CASSLSVEQYF
14	TRBV5-1	NA	NA	TRBJ2-3	TGCGCCAGCAGCGGCACCGGAGGCACAGATACGCAGTATTTT	CASSGTGGTDTQYF
12	TRBV6-5	once	NA	TRBJ2-7	TGTGCCAGCGCACGGGGCGGGGACGAGCAGTACTTC	CASARGGDEQYF
14	TRBV7-2	NA	NA	TRBJ2-5	TGTGCCAGCAGCTTAAGACGGGTACAAGAGACCCAGTACTTC	CASSLRRVQETQYF
13	TRBV9	NA	NA	TRBJ2-1	TGTGCCAGCAGCGTGGGGCCGTCCAATGAGCAGTTCTTC	CASSVGPSNEQFF
13	TRBV19	NA	NA	TRBJ2-7	TGTGCCAGTACCTCCGTCGACGGCTACGAGCAGTACTTC	CASTSVDGYEQYF
16	TRBV19	NA	NA	TRBJ2-3	TGTGCCAGTAGTACTAGGAGAATACAAAATGGGGATACGCAGTATTTT	CASSTRRIQNGDTQYF
16	TRBV5-8	NA	NA	TRBJ2-3	TGTGCCAGCAGCTCGACCGGGTTAACGGTCACAGATACGCAGTATTTT	CASSSTGLTVTDTQYF
16	TRBV11-2	NA	TRBD1	TRBJ2-7	TGTGCCAGCAGCTTAGGGGCCGGGACAGGGGCCTACGAGCAGTACTTC	CASSLGAGTGAYEQYF
10	TRBV19	NA	NA	TRBJ2-3	TGTGCCACCGGCACAGATACGCAGTATTTT	CATGTDTQYF
14	TRBV6-6	NA	TRBD2	TRBJ2-2	TGTGCCAGCAGTTACTTGGGGGGGTCCGGGGAGCTGTTTTTT	CASSYLGGSGELFF
14	TRBV5-1	NA	NA	TRBJ2-5	TGCGCCAGCAGCTTGGGGGGGTTCGGAGAGACCCAGTACTTC	CASSLGGFGETQYF
14	TRBV30	NA	NA	TRBJ1-6	TGTGCCTGGAGCCGGGACTCCTATAATTCACCCCTCCACTTT	CAWSRDSYNSPLHF
15	TRBV18	NA	NA	TRBJ2-3	TGTGCCAGCTCACCACCCCAGGGATACACAGATACGCAGTATTTT	CASSPPQGYTDTQYF
14	TRBV7-2	once	TRBD1	TRBJ1-6	TGTGCCAGCAGCTTGGGACAGACTAATTCACCCCTCCACTTT	CASSLGQTNSPLHF
13	TRBV13	NA	NA	TRBJ2-5	TGTGCCAGCAGCTTTGTGGGGCAAGAGACCCAGTACTTC	CASSFVGQETQYF
14	TRBV5-1	NA	NA	TRBJ2-7	TGCGCCAGCAGCTTGGGGGGATCCGCCTACGAGCAGTACTTC	CASSLGGSAYEQYF
14	TRBV7-9	NA	NA	TRBJ2-5	TGTGCCAGCAGCCCCCCGCCCAATGGTGAGACCCAGTACTTC	CASSPPPNGETQYF
20	TRBV2	NA	TRBD1	TRBJ1-1	TGTGCCAGCAGCCGCAACAGGGGAGGGGCTGGTACGAGGATGAACACTGAAGCTTTCTTT	CASSRNRGGAGTRMNTEAFF
13	TRBV6-5	NA	NA	TRBJ2-5	TGTGCCAGCAGTAGGGGAGGCCAAGAGACCCAGTACTTC	CASSRGGQETQYF
14	TRBV15	NA	NA	TRBJ1-2	TGTGCCACCAGCAGAGATCGGGCAGGGGATGGCTACACCTTC	CATSRDRAGDGYTF
15	TRBV5-1	NA	TRBD2	TRBJ2-2	TGCGCCAGCAGCCCCGGGACTAAGAACACCGGGGAGCTGTTTTTT	CASSPGTKNTGELFF
15	TRBV5-4	NA	NA	TRBJ2-2	TGTGCCAGCAGCTTGGTCCTAGCTGGGACCGGGGAGCTGTTTTTT	CASSLVLAGTGELFF
14	TRBV18	NA	NA	TRBJ1-4	TGTGCCAGCTCACCGGGTTGGGGCAATGAAAAACTGTTTTTT	CASSPGWGNEKLFF
16	TRBV19	NA	TRBD1	TRBJ1-5	TGTGCCAGTACCCCGACAGGGCATTATAGCAATCAGCCCCAGCATTTT	CASTPTGHYSNQPQHF
13	TRBV6-6	once	TRBD1	TRBJ2-1	TGTGCCGCCCGGGACAGGGAATACAATGAGCAGTTCTTC	CAARDREYNEQFF
13	TRBV19	NA	NA	TRBJ1-1	TGTGCCAGTAGCCCGGGTAAGAACACTGAAGCTTTCTTT	CASSPGKNTEAFF
17	TRBV18	NA	TRBD1	TRBJ1-5	TGTGCCAGCTCACCGACAGGGACTACGTATAGCAATCAGCCCCAGCATTTT	CASSPTGTTYSNQPQHF
12	TRBV10-3	NA	NA	TRBJ1-1	TGTGCCATCAGAGGGGAGGGCACTGAAGCTTTCTTT	CAIRGEGTEAFF
14	TRBV10-1	once	TRBD1	TRBJ1-3	TGCGCCAGCGGACAGGGGGCGTCTGGAAACACCATATATTTT	CASGQGASGNTIYF
13	TRBV5-4	NA	NA	TRBJ2-5	TGTGCCAGCAGCTTCGACAGCCAAGAGACCCAGTACTTC	CASSFDSQETQYF
14	TRBV18	NA	TRBD1	TRBJ2-7	TGTGCCAGCTCACCACACAGGGGAACCTACGAGCAGTACTTC	CASSPHRGTYEQYF
15	TRBV6-1	once	TRBD1	TRBJ1-3	TGTGCCAGCGGGGGACAGGGCCACTCTGGAAACACCATATATTTT	CASGGQGHSGNTIYF
13	TRBV7-9	NA	NA	TRBJ1-2	TGTGCCAGCAGCGTACAGGGTCCCTATGGCTACACCTTC	CASSVQGPYGYTF
11	TRBV6-1	NA	NA	TRBJ2-7	TGTGCCAGCATCCGGAGATACGAGCAGTACTTC	CASIRRYEQYF
13	TRBV28	NA	TRBD1	TRBJ1-6	TGTGCCAGCAGGACGGACAGGAATTCACCCCTCCACTTT	CASRTDRNSPLHF
15	TRBV28	NA	TRBD2	TRBJ2-5	TGTGCCAGCAGTCCCGCTAGCGGGGGTGTGGAGACCCAGTACTTC	CASSPASGGVETQYF
12	TRBV7-2	NA	NA	TRBJ1-1	TGTGCCAGCAACCATGTCGGCACTGAAGCTTTCTTT	CASNHVGTEAFF